The 18 T cell receptor beta chains listed next were all sequenced from one sample in a study of Graves' ophthalmopathy and Graves' hyperthyroidism (dated by TCRdb to between 2017 and 2018). Sequenced on an Illumina HiSeq 2000. For repertoire sequencing, TCR beta CDR3 regions were amplified from RNA transcripts. HTBI primers and the Qiagen OneStep RT-PCR kit were used in a first-round RT-PCR, which was followed by a second-round multiplex PCR, size selection and purification. TCRdb itself trimmed the public reads at Q25 with fastp, ran MiXCR and retained productive beta chains. Under each unique CDR3 protein, matching rows form one entry showing the most common genes and DNA. This sample is represented by 660,000 or so distinct CDR3 sequences; about two fifths of them were singletons. The ten largest account for around 3% of the sample. Sequencing used peripheral blood. The source of these receptors is an adult man with Graves' ophthalmopathy.

With respect to this clonotype: The junction and the germline gene differ at one end; a read error may be behind it. This chain connects TRBV10-3 to TRBJ2-5; 9 nucleotides align to TRBD2. The CDR3 has 15 amino acids. The germline V gene has CDR1 ENHRY and CDR2 SYGVKD. The CDR3 sequence is CASSSTGTSSQTQYF. For the CDR3, the DNA is TGTGCCAGCAGTTCGACAGGGACTAGCTCTCAGACCCAGTACTTC.

This clonotype was counted many times. This chain connects TRBV5-1 to TRBJ1-1, with D unclear. The CDR3 spans 14 residues. The germline gives CDR1 SGHRS, CDR2 YFSETQ. The V end lost 3 bases, the J end lost 0 bases, and 9 bases lay between the germline ends. The CDR3 DNA reads TGCGCCAGCAGCTACGGACGGCTGAACACTGAAGCTTTCTTT. It codes for CASSYGRLNTEAFF.

The chain combines TRBV6-4 with TRBJ1-1; 7 bases are a match to TRBD1. CDR1 and CDR2 from the germline V gene are MRHNA and SNTAGT. The CDR3 totals 15 residues. The V and J ends lost 6 bases and 1 base, in that order; junction bases with no gene match: 8. The CDR3, as DNA: TGTGCCAGCAGGACTTACAGGGGACAGAACACTGAAGCTTTCTTT. This sequence encodes CASRTYRGQNTEAFF.

J is TRBJ1-3 and V is TRBV25-1; D is undetermined. V was shortened by 11 bases and J by 3 bases, with 14 bases between the two germline ends. The germline V gene encodes CDR1 MGHDK and CDR2 SYGVNS. The CDR3 contains 13 residues. CDR3 sequence reads: CAWSGVDGNTIYF. CDR3 bases: TGTGCCTGGAGTGGAGTGGATGGAAACACCATATATTTT.

This clonotype has only a few counts. J is TRBJ1-3 and V is TRBV6-1, with D perhaps TRBD1 (6 bases). There are 13 residues in the CDR3. Germline V lookup: CDR1 MNHNS, CDR2 SASEGT. V was pared by 6 bases and J by 4 bases, with 10 bases between. CDR3 sequence: CASRPGAGNTIYF. The CDR3 nucleotides are TGTGCCAGCAGGCCGGGGGCGGGAAACACCATATATTTT.

The V gene is TRBV6-6, the J gene TRBJ2-7; 7 nucleotides match TRBD2. Germline loops: CDR1 MNHNY, CDR2 SVGAGI (reference sequence). The CDR3 length is 16 residues. V lost 2 bases, J lost 0 bases, and 7 bases stayed unmatched. The CDR3 nucleotides read TGTGCCAGCAGTTACGGGGGGAGGGCCGACTCCTACGAGCAGTACTTC. Translated, it gives CASSYGGRADSYEQYF.

This chain connects TRBV29-1 to TRBJ2-6; 11 bases line up with TRBD1. CDR1 is SQVTM, CDR2 ANQGSEA, per germline. This CDR3 spans 18 amino acids. V lost 7 bases to trimming and J lost 4 bases; unmatched junction nucleotides: 15. This CDR3 is CSASLADRGRSGANVLTF. The CDR3 nucleotides read TGCAGCGCAAGCTTAGCGGACAGGGGGCGGTCAGGGGCCAACGTCCTGACTTTC. Filled out from reference TRBV29-1 and TRBJ2-6, the complete variable domain reads SAVISQKPSRDICQRGTSLTIQCQVDSQVTMMFWYRQQPGQSLTLIATANQGSEATYESGFVIDKFPISRPNLTFSTLTVSNMSPEDSSIYLCSASLADRGRSGANVLTFGAGSRLTVL.

The chain uses TRBV29-1 and TRBJ1-1; D call uncertain. Trimming cost V 7 bases and J 3 bases, with 18 bases left between them. There are 14 residues in the CDR3. Germline V lookup: CDR1 SQVTM, CDR2 ANQGSEA. The CDR3 loop is CSETADGEHTEAFF. The CDR3 DNA reads as TGCAGCGAAACAGCGGACGGGGAACACACTGAAGCTTTCTTT.

This clonotype has at least ten counts. This chain joins TRBV7-8 and TRBJ1-4, with D possibly being TRBD1 (6 bases). V was shortened by 1 base and J by 6 bases, with 12 bases between the two germline ends. The germline V gene has CDR1 SGHVS and CDR2 FQNEAQ. CDR3 length: 15 residues. This CDR3 is CASSLVGGAYEKLFF. CDR3 sequence (DNA): TGTGCCAGCAGCTTAGTAGGGGGGGCGTATGAAAAACTGTTTTTT.

J is TRBJ1-5 and V is TRBV5-6, with D possibly TRBD1 on 6 matching bases. The V end was cut by 4 bases, the J end by 9 bases, with 20 bases between. Germline-derived CDR1 and CDR2 are SGHDT and YYEEEE. The CDR3 consists of 15 residues. The CDR3 sequence: CASSQTRGGNGPQHF. Written as DNA, the CDR3 is TGTGCCAGCAGCCAAACGAGAGGGGGGAATGGGCCCCAGCATTTT.

V gene TRBV10-3 combines with J gene TRBJ1-4; 7 bases agree with TRBD1. The V gene's germline CDR1 is ENHRY and CDR2 SYGVKD. The V segment lost 10 bases and the J segment 8 bases; nucleotides outside the gene matches: 10. The CDR3 covers 13 residues. In DNA, the CDR3 is TGTGCCAGCAGGGGGGGGGACGGGGAAAAACTGTTTTTT. Protein: CASRGGDGEKLFF.

This chain uses TRBV5-4 with TRBJ1-5, with D possibly being TRBD1 (5 bases). Germline V gene lookup returns CDR1 SGHNT and CDR2 YYREEE (reference sequence). V lost 4 bases and J lost 0, with 11 bases in between. The CDR3 covers 15 residues. The CDR3 DNA follows: TGTGCCAGCAGCCCGACAGAATATAGCAATCAGCCCCAGCATTTT. It translates to CASSPTEYSNQPQHF.

This clonotype was recorded only once. The V gene is TRBV29-1, the J gene TRBJ1-2; the D is unclear. The V end was cut by 8 bases, the J end by 4 bases, with 14 bases between. Germline V gene data show CDR1 as SQVTM and CDR2 as ANQGSEA. The CDR3 extends over 12 amino acids. CDR3 region: CSSFDGTYGYTF. In DNA, the CDR3 is TGCAGCAGTTTCGACGGAACCTATGGCTACACCTTC. Full variable domain (outside the CDR3, taken from reference TRBV29-1 and TRBJ1-2): SAVISQKPSRDICQRGTSLTIQCQVDSQVTMMFWYRQQPGQSLTLIATANQGSEATYESGFVIDKFPISRPNLTFSTLTVSNMSPEDSSIYLCSSFDGTYGYTFGSGTRLTVV.

This clonotype was observed a few times. The V call is TRBV2, the J call TRBJ1-6, with D perhaps matching TRBD1 (5 bases). Germline CDR1 is SNHLY and CDR2 is FYNNEI. Trimming cost V 8 bases and J 10 bases, with 21 bases left between them. This CDR3 spans 15 amino acids. Here the CDR3 reads CASSKVEGVSSPLHF. The CDR3 region has the DNA TGTGCCAGCTCAAAGGTTGAAGGGGTGAGCTCACCCCTCCACTTT. The variable domain in full, completed from reference TRBV2 and TRBJ1-6, reads EPEVTQTPSHQVTQMGQEVILRCVPISNHLYFYWYRQILGQKVEFLVSFYNNEISEKSEIFDDQFSVERPDGSNFTLKIRSTKLEDSAMYFCASSKVEGVSSPLHFGNGTRLTVT.

This clonotype was recorded many times. The chain links TRBV20-1 to TRBJ2-7; 8 bases match TRBD2. Losses at the gene ends were 2 bases for V and 5 bases for J; bases not matched to a gene: 8. Germline CDR1 and CDR2: DFQATT and SNEGSKA (reference sequence). This CDR3 is built from 14 residues. The CDR3: CSARKVGRGNEQYF. CDR3 DNA: TGCAGTGCTAGAAAGGTCGGGAGGGGCAACGAGCAGTACTTC.

The rearrangement joins TRBV7-9 to TRBJ2-5; possibly TRBD2 for D (6 bases). V lost 5 bases and J lost 2, with 15 bases in between. CDR3 length equals 15 residues. In germline, CDR1 is SEHNR, CDR2 FQNEAQ (reference sequence). In DNA form, the CDR3 reads TGTGCCAGCAGCCAGGCCCTAGCGCCACAAGAGACCCAGTACTTC. As protein: CASSQALAPQETQYF.

The chain carries TRBV5-1 and TRBJ1-2, with 7 bases that match TRBD1. The CDR3 is 15 residues long. Trimming removed 0 bases from V and 6 bases from J; junction bases left unmatched: 8. CDR1 and CDR2 from the germline V gene are SGHRS and YFSETQ. In DNA, the CDR3 is TGCGCCAGCAGCTTGGTGCCCTCCGGACAGGATGGCTACACCTTC. Translating it yields CASSLVPSGQDGYTF. Full variable domain (missing parts from reference TRBV5-1 and TRBJ1-2): KAGVTQTPRYLIKTRGQQVTLSCSPISGHRSVSWYQQTPGQGLQFLFEYFSETQRNKGNFPGRFSGRQFSNSRSEMNVSTLELGDSALYLCASSLVPSGQDGYTFGSGTRLTVV.

The chain is built from TRBV5-6 and TRBJ1-1; D uncertain. V was pared by 1 base and J by 0 bases, with 7 bases between. The CDR3 is 14 amino acids. Germline values: CDR1 SGHDT, CDR2 YYEEEE. The CDR3 bases are TGTGCCAGCAGCTTGAGGTTTCTGAACACTGAAGCTTTCTTT. This gives the protein CASSLRFLNTEAFF.